Listed below are T cell receptor beta chains from one sample, sequenced in a study of blood T cell repertoires in COVID-19. TCRdb's table, derived via immunoSEQ multiplex PCR, lists solely in-frame clones and lacks some. The sample has more than 60,000 clones; around 72% are singletons. The material sequenced was peripheral blood. The receptors come from a human donor with acute or convalescent COVID-19. The donor label of this sample is uncertain. CDR3s include the opening cysteine and the closing phenylalanine or tryptophan. Fields, in order: D gene, clone size, V gene, J gene, CDR3 protein, CDR3 DNA. The D gene is left open where the match is weak. Clone size appears in some rows only: once, few, many, or a class for an expanded clone.

NA	once	TRBV30	TRBJ1-4	CAWGTGEKLFF	TGTGCCTGGGGGACCGGGGAAAAACTGTTTTTT
NA	NA	TRBV6-1	TRBJ2-2	CASSEEGAGTGELFF	TGTGCCAGCAGTGAGGAGGGGGCGGGCACCGGGGAGCTGTTTTTT
TRBD1	NA	TRBV4-1	TRBJ1-2	CASTRDRDSANYGYTF	TGCGCCAGCACGCGGGACAGGGACTCAGCTAACTATGGCTACACCTTC
TRBD2	few	TRBV15	TRBJ2-1	CATSIRTSTTNEQFF	TGTGCCACCAGCATTCGGACTAGCACAACGAATGAGCAGTTCTTC
NA	NA	TRBV11-2	TRBJ1-1	CASSDTLHTEAFF	TGTGCCAGCAGCGACACGTTGCACACTGAAGCTTTCTTT
NA	NA	TRBV5-6	TRBJ2-5	CASSGGLFQETQYF	TGTGCCAGCAGCGGCGGACTTTTCCAAGAGACCCAGTACTTC
NA	few	TRBV6-1	TRBJ1-5	CASSEALGGRSNQPQHF	TGTGCCAGCAGTGAAGCGCTTGGGGGCCGGAGCAATCAGCCCCAGCATTTT
NA	few	TRBV30	TRBJ1-1	CAWSDGNTEAFF	TGTGCCTGGAGTGACGGGAACACTGAAGCTTTCTTT
TRBD2	NA	TRBV4-1	TRBJ2-1	CASSQDYPAGGMNEQFF	TGCGCCAGCAGCCAAGATTATCCAGCGGGGGGGATGAATGAGCAGTTCTTC
NA	NA	TRBV19	TRBJ1-2	CASSMRQIVGYTF	TGTGCCAGTAGTATGAGACAGATCGTTGGCTACACCTTC